The source of this TCR beta chain is a study of shared clonotypes between healthy human individuals. Study-wide results and limits: Tissue TCR repertoires likely differ from these blood-only repertoires.

As regards this clone: Antigen specificity is unknown. Other nucleotide sequences in the sample specify the same CDR3.

Partitioning of CD4+ cells yielded a CD45RA+ naive subset and a CD45RA-negative memory subset. The run depth of the assay was deep. Here immunoSEQ multiplex PCR was the method, and the copy in TCRdb shows in-frame clones only, minus some. Here the sample spans millions of clones, 90% to 95% being singletons. Germline trimming cut 0 bases from V and 2 bases from J; bases unmatched to any gene: 6. The CDR3 is 16 amino acids. CDR1 and CDR2 from the germline V gene are SGDLS and YYNGEE. The origin of this receptor is a man between 18 and 35 years old in good health. The chain carries TRBV9 and TRBJ2-3, with 7 nucleotides matching TRBD1. The sample comprised naive CD4+ T cells sorted from blood. Subset defined: CD45RA+ positively selected. The CDR3 sequence: CASSVVEGAPTDTQYF. The CDR3 DNA follows: TGTGCCAGCAGCGTAGTTGAGGGGGCACCCACAGATACGCAGTATTTT.